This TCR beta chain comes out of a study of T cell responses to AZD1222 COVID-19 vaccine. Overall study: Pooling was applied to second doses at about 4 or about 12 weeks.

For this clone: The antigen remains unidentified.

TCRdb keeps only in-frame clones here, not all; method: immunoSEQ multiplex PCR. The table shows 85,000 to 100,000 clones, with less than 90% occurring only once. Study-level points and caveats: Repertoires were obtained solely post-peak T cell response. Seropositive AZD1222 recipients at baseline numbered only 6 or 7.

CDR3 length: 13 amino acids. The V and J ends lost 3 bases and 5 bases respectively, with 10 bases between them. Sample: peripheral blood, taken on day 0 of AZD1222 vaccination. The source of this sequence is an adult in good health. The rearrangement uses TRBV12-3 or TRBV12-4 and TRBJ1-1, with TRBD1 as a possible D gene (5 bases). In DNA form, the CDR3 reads TGTGCCAGCAGTTTTGGGGGTCGGACTGAAGCTTTCTTT. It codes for CASSFGGRTEAFF.